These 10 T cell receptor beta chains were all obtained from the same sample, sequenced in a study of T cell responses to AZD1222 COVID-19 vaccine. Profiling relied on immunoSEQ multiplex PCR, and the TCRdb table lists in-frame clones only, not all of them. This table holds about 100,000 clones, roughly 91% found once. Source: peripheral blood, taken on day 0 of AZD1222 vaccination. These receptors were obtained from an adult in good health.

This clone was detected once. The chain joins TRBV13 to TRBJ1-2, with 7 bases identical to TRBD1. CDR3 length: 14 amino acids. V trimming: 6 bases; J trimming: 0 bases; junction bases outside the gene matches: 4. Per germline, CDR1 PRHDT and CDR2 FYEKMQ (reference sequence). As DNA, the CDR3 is TGTGCCAGCAGAGGGACAGAACCTAACTATGGCTACACCTTC. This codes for CASRGTEPNYGYTF.

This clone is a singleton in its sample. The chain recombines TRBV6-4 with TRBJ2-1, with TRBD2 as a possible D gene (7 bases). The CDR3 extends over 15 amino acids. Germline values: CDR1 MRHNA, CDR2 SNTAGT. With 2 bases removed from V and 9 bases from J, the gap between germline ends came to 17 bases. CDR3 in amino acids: CASSDLAGAEGEQFF. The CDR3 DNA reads TGTGCCAGCAGTGACCTTGCGGGGGCGGAGGGTGAGCAGTTCTTC.

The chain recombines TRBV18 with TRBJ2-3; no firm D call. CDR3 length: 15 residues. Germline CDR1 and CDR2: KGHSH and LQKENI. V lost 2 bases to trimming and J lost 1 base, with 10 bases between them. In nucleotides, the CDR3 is TGTGCCAGCTCACCAGGGATCCGTGGCACAGATACGCAGTATTTT. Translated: CASSPGIRGTDTQYF.

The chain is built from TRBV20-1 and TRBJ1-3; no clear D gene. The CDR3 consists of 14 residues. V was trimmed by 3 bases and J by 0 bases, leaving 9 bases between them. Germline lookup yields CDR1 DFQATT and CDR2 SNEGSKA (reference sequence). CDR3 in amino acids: CSASPDTSGNTIYF. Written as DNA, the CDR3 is TGCAGTGCTAGTCCCGACACCTCTGGAAACACCATATATTTT.

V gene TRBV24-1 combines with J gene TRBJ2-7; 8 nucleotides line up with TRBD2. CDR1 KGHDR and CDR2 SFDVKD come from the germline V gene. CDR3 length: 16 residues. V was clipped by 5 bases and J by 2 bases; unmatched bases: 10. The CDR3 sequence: CATSGSGERETYEQYF. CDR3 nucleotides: TGTGCCACCAGTGGGTCGGGGGAGCGGGAGACCTACGAGCAGTACTTC.

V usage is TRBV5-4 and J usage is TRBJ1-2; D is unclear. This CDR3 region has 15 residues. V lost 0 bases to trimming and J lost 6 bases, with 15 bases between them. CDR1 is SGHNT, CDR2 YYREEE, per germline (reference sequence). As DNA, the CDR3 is TGTGCCAGCAGCTTGGAATGGAGTAGGCGGGATGGCTACACCTTC. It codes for CASSLEWSRRDGYTF. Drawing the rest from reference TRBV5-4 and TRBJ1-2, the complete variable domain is ETGVTQSPTHLIKTRGQQVTLRCSSQSGHNTVSWYQQALGQGPQFIFQYYREEENGRGNFPPRFSGLQFPNYSSELNVNALELDDSALYLCASSLEWSRRDGYTFGSGTRLTVV.

The CDR3 sequence: CASSLEGQGAGSGANVLTF. DNA for the CDR3: TGCGCCAGCAGCTTGGAGGGACAGGGAGCCGGGTCTGGGGCCAACGTCCTGACTTTC. This chain uses TRBV5-1 with TRBJ2-6, with TRBD1 identical over 9 bases. The CDR3 is made up of 19 amino acids. Germline lookup yields CDR1 SGHRS and CDR2 YFSETQ. V trimming: 0 bases; J trimming: 1 base; junction bases outside the gene matches: 8. The full variable domain, completed using reference TRBV5-1 and TRBJ2-6, is KAGVTQTPRYLIKTRGQQVTLSCSPISGHRSVSWYQQTPGQGLQFLFEYFSETQRNKGNFPGRFSGRQFSNSRSEMNVSTLELGDSALYLCASSLEGQGAGSGANVLTFGAGSRLTVL.

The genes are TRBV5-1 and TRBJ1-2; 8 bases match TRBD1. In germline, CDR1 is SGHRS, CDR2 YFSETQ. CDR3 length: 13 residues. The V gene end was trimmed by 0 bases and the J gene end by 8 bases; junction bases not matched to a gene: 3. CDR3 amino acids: CASSLGQGSGYTF. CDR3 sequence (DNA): TGCGCCAGCAGCTTGGGACAGGGGTCCGGCTACACCTTC.

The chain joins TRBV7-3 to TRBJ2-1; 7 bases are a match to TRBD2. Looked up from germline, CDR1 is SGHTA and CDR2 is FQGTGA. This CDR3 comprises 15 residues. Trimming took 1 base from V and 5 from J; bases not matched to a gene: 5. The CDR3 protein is CASSLMGGPNNEQFF. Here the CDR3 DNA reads TGTGCCAGCAGCTTAATGGGAGGGCCCAACAATGAGCAGTTCTTC.

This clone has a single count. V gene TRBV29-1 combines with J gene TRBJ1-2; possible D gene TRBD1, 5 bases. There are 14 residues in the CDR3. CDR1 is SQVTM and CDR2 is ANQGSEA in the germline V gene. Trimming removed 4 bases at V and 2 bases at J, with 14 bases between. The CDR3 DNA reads TGCAGCGTTGGGGGGGAAAATACAAACTATGGCTACACCTTC. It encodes CSVGGENTNYGYTF. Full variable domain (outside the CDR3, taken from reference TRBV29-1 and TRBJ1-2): SAVISQKPSRDICQRGTSLTIQCQVDSQVTMMFWYRQQPGQSLTLIATANQGSEATYESGFVIDKFPISRPNLTFSTLTVSNMSPEDSSIYLCSVGGENTNYGYTFGSGTRLTVV.